The 21 T cell receptor beta chains presented below share a single source sample, sequenced in a study of cytomegalovirus exposure and HLA in healthy donors. Use of 60 Vbeta and 13 Jbeta primers characterized the PCR. The method was immunoSEQ multiplex PCR; TCRdb's version includes in-frame clones alone and lacks a portion of them. The data contain about 100,000 clones, about 80% of them singletons. Sequenced sample: PBMCs. All receptors derive from a man between 35 and 55 years old in good health and CMV-seronegative.

The V call is TRBV7-6, the J call TRBJ2-7, with 9 bases that match TRBD2. Germline values: CDR1 SGHVS, CDR2 FNYEAQ. Unmatched junction bases numbered 6, after V lost 5 bases and J lost 1 base. This CDR3 region has 15 residues. The CDR3 is CASSQRGALSYEQYF. The CDR3 DNA sequence: TGTGCCAGCAGCCAGCGGGGGGCCCTTTCCTACGAGCAGTACTTC.

V and J are TRBV5-1 and TRBJ1-4; D unresolved. V lost 4 bases and J 0 bases, leaving 7 bases between the germline ends. This CDR3 spans 14 amino acids. Germline CDR1 and CDR2: SGHRS and YFSETQ. As DNA, the CDR3 is TGCGCCAGCAGCCTCAGTGCAACTAATGAAAAACTGTTTTTT. Residues: CASSLSATNEKLFF. Based on the CDR3 plus reference TRBV5-1 and TRBJ1-4, the full variable domain is KAGVTQTPRYLIKTRGQQVTLSCSPISGHRSVSWYQQTPGQGLQFLFEYFSETQRNKGNFPGRFSGRQFSNSRSEMNVSTLELGDSALYLCASSLSATNEKLFFGSGTQLSVL.

The rearrangement joins TRBV14 to TRBJ1-1; D is unclear. The CDR3 extends over 14 amino acids. The germline V gene encodes CDR1 SGHDN and CDR2 FVKESK. Trimming removed 5 bases from V and 1 base from J, with 11 bases in between. CDR3 amino acids: CASSFFTENTEAFF. The DNA for the CDR3 is TGTGCCAGCAGCTTTTTTACAGAGAACACTGAAGCTTTCTTT. Based on the CDR3 plus reference TRBV14 and TRBJ1-1, the full variable domain is EAGVTQFPSHSVIEKGQTVTLRCDPISGHDNLYWYRRVMGKEIKFLLHFVKESKQDESGMPNNRFLAERTGGTYSTLKVQPAELEDSGVYFCASSFFTENTEAFFGQGTRLTVV.

This chain connects TRBV23-1 to TRBJ2-5; tentative D call: TRBD2 (6 bases). TRBV23-1 belongs to the ORF category, with a function that is uncertain. V shed 10 bases and J shed 4 bases, with 13 bases lying between them. The CDR3 loop spans 12 amino acids. Here the CDR3 reads CATLGGGETQYF. Here the CDR3 DNA reads TGCGCCACCCTCGGGGGTGGAGAGACCCAGTACTTC.

V is TRBV2 and J is TRBJ2-1; the D gene is possibly TRBD1 (6 bases). Deletions cut 6 bases from V and 6 bases from J, with 18 bases between. The CDR3 runs 15 residues. Germline assignment: CDR1 SNHLY and CDR2 FYNNEI. CDR3 coding DNA: TGTGCCAGCAGCTTGTCTGGGGGCGCGAGCAATGAGCAGTTCTTC. Amino acid sequence: CASSLSGGASNEQFF.

The rearrangement joins TRBV7-2 to TRBJ2-6, with D perhaps TRBD1 (5 bases). The CDR3 is 17 residues long. The germline V and J ends were trimmed by 1 base and 4 bases, with 14 bases remaining between them. Germline assignment: CDR1 SGHTA and CDR2 FQGNSA. As DNA, the CDR3 is TGTGCCAGCAGCTTAGGGTGGGGCGGCGCCGGGGCCAACGTCCTGACTTTC. Translated: CASSLGWGGAGANVLTF.

This clone occurred a few times. The chain couples TRBV29-1 to TRBJ2-2; D gene ambiguous. Germline CDR1 SQVTM, CDR2 ANQGSEA. Trimming shortened V by 5 bases and J by 4 bases, and 5 bases separated the two germline ends. CDR3 length: 11 amino acids. The CDR3 region has the DNA TGCAGCGTTACCAGCACCGGGGAGCTGTTTTTT. Protein sequence: CSVTSTGELFF.

This clone has a single count. V and J are TRBV15 and TRBJ1-2; a weak D match, TRBD1 (5 bases). The germline V gene has CDR1 LNHNV and CDR2 YYDKDF (reference sequence). CDR3 length equals 15 residues. V lost 5 bases to trimming and J lost 4 bases, with 17 bases between them. CDR3: CATSRNVQGAYGYTF. CDR3 coding DNA: TGTGCCACCAGCCGAAACGTCCAGGGCGCCTATGGCTACACCTTC.

The chain has TRBV19 and TRBJ2-3; D is undetermined. Germline values: CDR1 LNHDA, CDR2 SQIVND (reference sequence). Trimming stripped 1 base from V and 2 bases from J, with 7 bases between. This CDR3 spans 14 amino acids. The CDR3 DNA reads TGTGCCAGTAGTATAGCAGGATTCACAGATACGCAGTATTTT. Protein: CASSIAGFTDTQYF.

As to this clone: Germline and junction disagree at one end, which may indicate a read error. The J gene is TRBJ2-3, the V gene TRBV7-9; D gene unclear. CDR1 SEHNR and CDR2 FQNEAQ come from the germline V gene (reference sequence). CDR3 length: 17 amino acids. CDR3 bases: TGTTCCAGCATTCCTGTATCTCCGTCAGGATACACAGATACGCAGTATTTT. It is translated as CSSIPVSPSGYTDTQYF.

The chain employs TRBV2 and TRBJ2-3; 8 bases line up with TRBD1. Per the germline V gene, CDR1 is SNHLY and CDR2 is FYNNEI. Trimming at V came to 6 bases and at J to 6 bases, leaving 11 bases not matched to a gene. The CDR3 sequence is 15 residues long. The CDR3 DNA reads TGTGCCAGCAGAAAAGGACAGGGAGCAGACGATACGCAGTATTTT. It is translated as CASRKGQGADDTQYF.

This clone was detected a few times. The same CDR3 is also encoded by other DNA sequences in this sample. V gene TRBV7-9 combines with J gene TRBJ2-7; D not certain. Per the germline V gene, CDR1 is SEHNR and CDR2 is FQNEAQ (reference sequence). Trimming stripped 0 bases from V and 1 base from J, with 10 bases between. The CDR3 extends over 15 amino acids. CDR3 nucleotide sequence: TGTGCCAGCAGCTTAGCTTTGACTGGATCCTACGAGCAGTACTTC. Encoded protein: CASSLALTGSYEQYF. The complete variable domain, with remaining parts taken from reference TRBV7-9 and TRBJ2-7, reads DTGVSQNPRHKITKRGQNVTFRCDPISEHNRLYWYRQTLGQGPEFLTYFQNEAQLEKSRLLSDRFSAERPKGSFSTLEIQRTEQGDSAMYLCASSLALTGSYEQYFGPGTRLTVT.

V is TRBV5-1 and J is TRBJ1-1, with a tentative D call TRBD1 (5 bases). Germline CDR1 is SGHRS and CDR2 is YFSETQ. The CDR3 sequence is 15 residues long. Trimming stripped 0 bases from V and 1 base from J, with 10 bases between. DNA of the CDR3: TGCGCCAGCAGCTTGGGCGGGGGAGGGAACACTGAAGCTTTCTTT. Amino acids: CASSLGGGGNTEAFF.

The chain uses TRBV27 and TRBJ1-2; D ambiguous. Germline assignment: CDR1 MNHEY and CDR2 SMNVEV (reference sequence). This CDR3 has 13 residues. The V end lost 6 bases, the J end lost 8 bases, and 16 bases lay between the germline ends. The CDR3 DNA sequence: TGTGCCAGCAGCCCTCGGCAGACCGGGGGCTACACCTTC. Translation gives CASSPRQTGGYTF.

A few counts support this clone. V usage is TRBV30 and J usage is TRBJ2-7; 11 bases fit TRBD2. CDR3 size: 13 residues. CDR1 is GTSNPN and CDR2 is SVGIG in the germline V gene (reference sequence). V dropped 5 bases and J dropped 3; count of bases not matched to a gene: 3. The CDR3 coding sequence is TGTGCCTGGTCCCTAGCGGGGGGCTACGAGCAGTACTTC. It specifies CAWSLAGGYEQYF.

The CDR3 nucleotides are TGCGCCAGCAGGCCGGACGGGAGTGGGGCCAACGTCCTGACTTTC. This codes for CASRPDGSGANVLTF. This sequence joins TRBV5-1 and TRBJ2-6, with TRBD2 as a possible D gene (6 bases). Germline assignment: CDR1 SGHRS and CDR2 YFSETQ. The CDR3 is made up of 15 amino acids. The ends were cut back, 5 bases at V and 3 bases at J, with 12 bases in the middle.

The gene calls are TRBV2 and TRBJ2-3; 8 nucleotides agree with TRBD2. CDR1 and CDR2 from the germline V gene are SNHLY and FYNNEI. This CDR3 comprises 14 residues. J gave up 5 bases and V 9 bases, and 10 bases lay outside the gene matches. This CDR3 is CARDLTREGDTQYF. Written as DNA, the CDR3 is TGTGCCAGAGACCTGACCCGGGAGGGAGATACGCAGTATTTT.

This chain connects TRBV9 to TRBJ2-1, with 13 bases aligning to TRBD2. With V trimmed by 4 bases and J by 7 bases, 5 bases remained unmatched. Germline V gives CDR1 SGDLS, CDR2 YYNGEE. The CDR3 runs 15 residues. CDR3 amino acids: CASSRTSGGGNEQFF. The CDR3 DNA reads as TGTGCCAGCAGCCGTACTAGCGGGGGGGGGAATGAGCAGTTCTTC.

The chain has TRBV5-1 and TRBJ2-5, with 12 nucleotides matching TRBD2. Germline V CDR1 and CDR2: SGHRS, YFSETQ. This CDR3 is 16 amino acids long. V was clipped by 4 bases and J by 2 bases; unmatched bases: 6. CDR3 nucleotide sequence: TGCGCCAGCAGCCGTGCGACTAGCGGGGGTCAAGAGACCCAGTACTTC. Protein sequence: CASSRATSGGQETQYF.

The chain joins TRBV6-5 to TRBJ2-1, with TRBD2 matching 10 bases. Germline V gene sequence: CDR1 MNHEY, CDR2 SVGAGI. V gave up 4 bases and J gave up 0 bases; unmatched junction bases: 3. The CDR3 is made up of 16 amino acids. This CDR3 reads CASSSRTSGSYNEQFF. The DNA for the CDR3 is TGTGCCAGCAGTTCGCGGACTAGCGGCTCCTACAATGAGCAGTTCTTC.

As to this clone: Mismatch with germline at one junction end may stem from a read error. This sequence joins TRBV4-1 and TRBJ2-3; TRBD2 matches 12 bases. Germline values: CDR1 MGHRA, CDR2 YSYEKL. This CDR3 spans 19 amino acids. This CDR3 is CASSQGLAGGMGVTDTQYF. The CDR3 coding sequence is TGCGCCAGCAGTCAAGGGCTAGCGGGGGGGATGGGGGTGACAGATACGCAGTATTTT.